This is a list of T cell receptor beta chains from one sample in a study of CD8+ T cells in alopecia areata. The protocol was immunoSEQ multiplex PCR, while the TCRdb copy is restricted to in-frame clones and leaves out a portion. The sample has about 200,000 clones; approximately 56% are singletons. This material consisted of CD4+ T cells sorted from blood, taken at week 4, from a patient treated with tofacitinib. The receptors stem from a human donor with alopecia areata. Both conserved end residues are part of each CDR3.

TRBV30 CAWSSNRANTEAFF
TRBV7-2 CASSLKGGGSEQYF
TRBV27 CASSRDRPTDTQYF
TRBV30 CAWSVGTGEYGYTF
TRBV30 CAWSVRRLNNEQFF
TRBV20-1 CSARPGETQYF
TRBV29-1 CSVVPGSSYNEQFF
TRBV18 CASSPGGTGQETQYF
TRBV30 CAWSAREDQYF
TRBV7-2 CASSPGRGGRNEQFF
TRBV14 CASSPYSGGAYEQFF
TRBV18 CASSPGRNSNQPQHF
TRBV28 CASSPRRGKLFF
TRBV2 CASEARTGGTDTQYF
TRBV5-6 CASSLHRGRVSYGYTF
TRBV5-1 CASSFRVQETQYF
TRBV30 CAWSVKGLSNQPQHF
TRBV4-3 CASSKTGNSNEKLFF
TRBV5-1 CASSLEGSYYEQYF
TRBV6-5 CASSYAAANYGYTF
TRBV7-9 CASSLAIRGANQPQHF
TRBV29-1 CSVGEGSQPQHF
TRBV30 CAWSTGTGLQPQHF
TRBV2 CASSGAQIGSQYF
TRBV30 CAWSPQWGASENTEAFF
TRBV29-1 CSVAVGQETQYF
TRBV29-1 CSAPAPGDTEAFF
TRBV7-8 CASSFDWSEQFF
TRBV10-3 CAIGYEQYF
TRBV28 CASSLKPQHF
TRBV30 CAWRRDVGNQPQHF
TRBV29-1 CSVRTGDEQYF
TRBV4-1 CASSRGQGLYGYTF
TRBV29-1 CSVEEVSGNTIYF
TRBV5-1 CASSLPGTSGFQYF
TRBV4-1 CASSQDRVYGYTF
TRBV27 CASSLWGGSEAFF
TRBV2 CASSEGRRTGGYPYEQYF
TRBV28 CASSLNEKLFF
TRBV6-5 CASSYSGSGGAETQYF
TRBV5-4 CASILSGGATDTQYF
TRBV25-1 CASSVSKNTEAFF
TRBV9 CASSFLGRNNEKLFF
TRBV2 CACRDSGTDTQYF
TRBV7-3 CASSPQGGRGEQYF
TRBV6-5 CASSRSGGTTDTQYF
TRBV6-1 CASSDSSYNSPLHF
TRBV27 CASSATSGGAFLESYEQYF
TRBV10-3 CAIRPTSGGETQYF
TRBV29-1 CSVAGTSYSEQFF
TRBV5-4 CASSQNTGFEAFF
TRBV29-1 CSVGTGPSNYGYTF
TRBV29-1 CSVRQALLNYNEQFF
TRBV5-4 CASSLEGWGGETQYF
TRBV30 CAWSRRDRDSPLHF
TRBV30 CASTPPQAGSPLHF
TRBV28 CASSLGQGATTSPYF
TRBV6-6 CASSYSAGRPQETQYF